The clone carrying this T cell receptor beta chain appeared a few times. This CDR3 is built from 16 residues. With V trimmed by 6 bases and J by 2 bases, 8 bases remained unmatched. Per the germline V gene, CDR1 is SGHAT and CDR2 is FQNNGV. This sample was taken from a study of patients and donors after allogeneic stem cell transplantation. TCRdb redid the calling of the RT-PCR reads with MiXCR, one entry per CDR3 protein. In the table there are 200,000 to 250,000 distinct CDR3 sequences, 13% to 15% of which are singletons. The receptor's source is a human donor who was either an allogeneic HSCT recipient or a stem cell or donor lymphocyte infusion donor (not recorded which). It is not recorded whose cells these are; they may come from a transplant donor. Sample: blood, either unsorted or a sorted T cell fraction (not recorded which). The genes are TRBV11-2 and TRBJ1-2; 11 positions agree with TRBD1. In DNA, the CDR3 is TGTGCCAGCAGAGCACACCGGGACAGGGGGAACTATGGCTACACCTTC. It specifies CASRAHRDRGNYGYTF.